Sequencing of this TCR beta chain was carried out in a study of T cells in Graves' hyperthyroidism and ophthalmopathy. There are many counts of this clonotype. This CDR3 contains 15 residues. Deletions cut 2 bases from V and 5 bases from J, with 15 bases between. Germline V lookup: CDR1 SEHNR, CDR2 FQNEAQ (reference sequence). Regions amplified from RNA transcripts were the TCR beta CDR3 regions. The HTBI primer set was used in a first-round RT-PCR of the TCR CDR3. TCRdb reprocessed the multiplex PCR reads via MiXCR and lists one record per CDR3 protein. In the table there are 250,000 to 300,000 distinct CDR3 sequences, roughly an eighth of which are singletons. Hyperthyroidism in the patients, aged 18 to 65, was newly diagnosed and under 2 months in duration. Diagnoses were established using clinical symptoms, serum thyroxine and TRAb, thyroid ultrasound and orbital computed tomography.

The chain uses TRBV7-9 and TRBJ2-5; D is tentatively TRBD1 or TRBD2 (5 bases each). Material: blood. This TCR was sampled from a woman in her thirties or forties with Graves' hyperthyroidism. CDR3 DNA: TGTGCCAGCAGCTTAAGTGACCAGTGGGGGGAGACCCAGTACTTC. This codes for CASSLSDQWGETQYF. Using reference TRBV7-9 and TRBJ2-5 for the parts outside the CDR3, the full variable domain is DTGVSQNPRHKITKRGQNVTFRCDPISEHNRLYWYRQTLGQGPEFLTYFQNEAQLEKSRLLSDRFSAERPKGSFSTLEIQRTEQGDSAMYLCASSLSDQWGETQYFGPGTRLLVL.